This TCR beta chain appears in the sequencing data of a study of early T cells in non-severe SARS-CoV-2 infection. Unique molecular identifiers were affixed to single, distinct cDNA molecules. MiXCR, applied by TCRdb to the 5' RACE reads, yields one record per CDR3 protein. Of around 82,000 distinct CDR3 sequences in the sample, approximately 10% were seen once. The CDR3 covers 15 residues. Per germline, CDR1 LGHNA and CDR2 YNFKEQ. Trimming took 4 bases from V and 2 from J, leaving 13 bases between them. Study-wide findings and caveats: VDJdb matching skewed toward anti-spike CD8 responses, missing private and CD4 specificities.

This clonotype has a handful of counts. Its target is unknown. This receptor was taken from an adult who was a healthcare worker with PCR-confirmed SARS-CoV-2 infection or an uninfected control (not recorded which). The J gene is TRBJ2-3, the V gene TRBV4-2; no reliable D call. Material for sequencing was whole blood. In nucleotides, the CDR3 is TGTGCCAGCAGCCGCCGTTACCCATCCACAGATACGCAGTATTTT. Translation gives CASSRRYPSTDTQYF.